This T cell receptor (beta chain) was profiled in a study of blood T cell repertoires in COVID-19. Study information: Sites in the United States, Italy and Spain provided acute and convalescent COVID-19 samples. From T cells, B-cell-depleted T cells, or PBMCs came the material, which was cDNA or gDNA.

Methods used by the authors: Estimation of nucleated cell counts relied on the amplification of reference gene primers. Clones were read by immunoSEQ multiplex PCR, and TCRdb kept only the in-frame ones, dropping some. V and J calls and clone size are those listed in that table; D and trimming were worked out from the DNA. The table has 200,000 to 300,000 clones, more than 75% seen once. The CDR3 is 16 amino acids. V was shortened by 5 bases and J by 0 bases, with 17 bases between the two germline ends. The germline gives CDR1 MNHEY, CDR2 SMNVEV (reference sequence). J is TRBJ2-7 and V is TRBV27, with D unclear. The sequencing sample was made of peripheral blood. The receptor was isolated from a middle-aged woman who had recovered from COVID-19. The CDR3 spells CASSPIPAAYSYEQYF. DNA of the CDR3: TGTGCCAGCAGTCCTATACCCGCGGCGTACTCCTACGAGCAGTACTTC.